Listed below are T cell receptor beta chains from one sample, sequenced in a study of blood T cell repertoires in COVID-19. Generated by immunoSEQ multiplex PCR, the TCRdb table keeps only in-frame clones and is missing some. The sample lists more than 200,000 clones; around 83% were seen once. Sample: peripheral blood. Every receptor here comes from a woman older than 75 with COVID-19, enrolled during active disease. The CDR3 runs from the conserved cysteine through the conserved F or W. Fields, in order: D gene, V gene, J gene, clone size, CDR3 protein, CDR3 DNA. D genes are given only for firm matches. Rows give clone size only sometimes, using once, few, many, or a class for an expanded clone.

TRBD1	TRBV30	TRBJ1-2	few	CAWSSGTGDGYTF	TGTGCCTGGAGCTCCGGGACAGGGGATGGCTACACCTTC
TRBD1	TRBV7-3	TRBJ2-5	.	CASSRDRGETQYF	TGTGCCAGCAGCCGGGACAGGGGAGAGACCCAGTACTTC
.	TRBV18	TRBJ1-1	.	CASRRTLNTEAFF	TGTGCCAGCCGTCGGACTTTGAACACTGAAGCTTTCTTT
.	TRBV2	TRBJ2-7	once	CASRLSSYEQYF	TGTGCCAGCAGGCTGTCTAGCTACGAGCAGTACTTC
.	TRBV28	TRBJ2-7	few	CASRPSDRPLNEQYF	TGTGCCAGCAGGCCTTCCGACAGGCCCCTCAACGAGCAGTACTTC
.	TRBV6-2/TRBV6-3	TRBJ1-2	.	CASSLSNYGYTF	TGTGCCAGCAGTTTATCTAACTATGGCTACACCTTC
.	TRBV9	TRBJ1-3	.	CASSGVGGNTIYF	TGTGCCAGCAGCGGGGTCGGGGGAAACACCATATATTTT
TRBD1	TRBV20-1	TRBJ1-2	few	CSASDPRTGDYGYTF	TGCAGTGCCAGTGACCCCCGCACAGGGGACTATGGCTACACCTTC
.	TRBV5-5	TRBJ1-3	.	CASSFRQLEDTIYF	TGTGCCAGCAGCTTTAGACAGCTAGAGGACACCATATATTTT
.	TRBV3-1/TRBV3-2	TRBJ1-3	many	CASSPQWGADTIYF	TGTGCCAGCAGCCCCCAGTGGGGAGCGGACACCATATATTTT
TRBD1	TRBV5-5	TRBJ1-2	.	CASSLGQGRLGYTF	TGTGCCAGCAGCCTGGGACAGGGAAGGCTTGGCTACACCTTC
.	TRBV9	TRBJ1-4	.	CASSVTGANEKLFF	TGTGCCAGCAGCGTTACAGGTGCTAATGAAAAACTGTTTTTT
TRBD1	TRBV9	TRBJ2-2	.	CASSHYKTGGRTGELFF	TGTGCCAGCAGCCACTATAAGACAGGGGGTCGGACCGGGGAGCTGTTTTTT
.	TRBV7-9	TRBJ2-2	.	CASSFPRGGTGGELFF	TGTGCCAGCAGCTTTCCTCGAGGGGGAACCGGCGGGGAGCTGTTTTTT
.	TRBV4-1	TRBJ2-7	once	CASSQAGTTSYEQYF	TGCGCCAGCAGCCAAGCCGGGACAACCTCCTACGAGCAGTACTTC
.	TRBV9	TRBJ2-1	once	CASSPHHGSGVYNEQFF	TGTGCCAGCAGCCCCCACCATGGCTCGGGGGTCTACAATGAGCAGTTCTTC
TRBD1	TRBV9	TRBJ1-1	few	CASSGGQLNTEAFF	TGTGCCAGCAGCGGGGGACAGCTGAACACTGAAGCTTTCTTT
.	TRBV5-1	TRBJ2-1	once	CASSLDPGTYNEQFF	TGCGCCAGCAGCTTGGATCCGGGAACTTACAATGAGCAGTTCTTC
.	TRBV15	TRBJ1-4	.	CATSRDDRLPNEKLFF	TGTGCCACCAGCAGAGACGACAGGCTCCCAAATGAAAAACTGTTTTTT
.	TRBV15	TRBJ2-3	few	CATSRDLAGTDTQYF	TGTGCCACCAGCAGAGATCTTGCGGGCACAGATACGCAGTATTTT
.	TRBV6-5	TRBJ2-7	.	CASTDALGEQYF	TGTGCCAGCACCGACGCCCTAGGCGAGCAGTACTTC
.	TRBV28	TRBJ1-5	.	CASRWSGQPQHF	TGTGCCAGCAGGTGGTCAGGACAGCCCCAGCATTTT
TRBD1	TRBV28	TRBJ1-1	once	CASAIGGDRDTEAFF	TGTGCCTCAGCTATAGGGGGCGACAGGGACACTGAAGCTTTCTTT
.	TRBV5-4	TRBJ2-2	.	CASSFGLSVELFF	TGTGCCAGCAGCTTTGGACTCTCAGTGGAGCTGTTTTTT
.	TRBV7-9	TRBJ1-4	.	CASSLTQGGEKLFF	TGTGCCAGCAGCTTGACCCAGGGAGGGGAAAAACTGTTTTTT
.	TRBV7-2	TRBJ2-7	.	CASSLEQGPYEQYF	TGTGCCAGCAGCTTAGAACAGGGACCCTACGAGCAGTACTTC
.	TRBV5-4	TRBJ2-5	.	CASSLGTAEETQYF	TGTGCCAGCAGCTTAGGGACTGCTGAAGAGACCCAGTACTTC
.	TRBV6-1	TRBJ2-7	.	CASSETTHPPGSIHF	TGTGCCAGCAGTGAAACCACCCACCCCCCCGGGAGCATTCACTTC
.	TRBV7-2	TRBJ1-2	few	CASSLVGGAGYTF	TGTGCCAGCAGCTTAGTGGGAGGGGCTGGCTACACCTTC
TRBD2	TRBV2	TRBJ2-2	.	CASRSLYLAGGSTGELFF	TGTGCCAGCAGGAGCTTGTATCTAGCGGGAGGGAGCACCGGGGAGCTGTTTTTT
TRBD1	TRBV30	TRBJ1-2	.	CAWSVGTGPYGYTF	TGTGCCTGGAGTGTGGGGACAGGCCCCTATGGCTACACCTTC
.	TRBV28	TRBJ1-2	.	CASTSGSRVANYGYTF	TGTGCCAGCACCTCCGGATCACGAGTAGCGAACTATGGCTACACCTTC
.	TRBV12-3/TRBV12-4	TRBJ2-5	.	CATHSLQETQYF	TGTGCCACCCACTCTCTCCAAGAGACCCAGTACTTC
.	TRBV6-1	TRBJ1-4	.	CASSEQGGVTEKLFF	TGTGCCAGCAGTGAACAAGGAGGGGTGACTGAAAAACTGTTTTTT
.	TRBV10-3	TRBJ2-5	few	CASRATGSEETQYF	TGTGCCTCCCGGGCGACGGGGTCTGAGGAGACCCAGTACTTC
.	TRBV11-2	TRBJ1-6	.	CASSLEGENSPLHF	TGTGCCAGCAGCTTAGAAGGGGAAAATTCACCCCTCCACTTT
TRBD1	TRBV5-4	TRBJ1-3	.	CASSLGQGPFSGNTIYF	TGTGCCAGCAGCTTGGGACAGGGTCCCTTCTCTGGAAACACCATATATTTT
.	TRBV5-5	TRBJ2-5	.	CASSLNPYSETQYF	TGTGCCAGCAGCTTAAACCCGTACTCAGAGACCCAGTACTTC
.	TRBV6-1	TRBJ1-5	.	CASSDRGRTEPQHF	TGTGCCAGCAGTGATAGGGGCCGCACGGAGCCCCAGCATTTT
.	TRBV6-2/TRBV6-3	TRBJ1-2	.	CASSFGQSYGYTF	TGTGCCAGCAGTTTCGGACAGAGCTATGGCTACACCTTC
.	TRBV5-1	TRBJ2-3	.	CASSFKSRDTDTQYF	TGCGCCAGCAGCTTCAAATCCCGGGACACAGATACGCAGTATTTT
TRBD1	TRBV5-1	TRBJ2-2	.	CASSRLRGRGIGELFF	TGCGCCAGCAGCCGACTCAGGGGCAGGGGGATCGGGGAGCTGTTTTTT
.	TRBV11-2	TRBJ2-1	.	CASSPASPEQFF	TGTGCCAGCTCTCCCGCTAGCCCGGAGCAGTTCTTC
TRBD1	TRBV29-1	TRBJ1-2	.	CSVSPGQETPQDGYTF	TGCAGCGTCTCACCGGGACAGGAGACACCTCAGGATGGCTACACCTTC
TRBD1	TRBV2	TRBJ1-1	.	CASLGTVETEAFF	TGTGCCAGCCTCGGGACAGTGGAAACTGAAGCTTTCTTT
.	TRBV9	TRBJ1-2	.	CASSERIGGYTF	TGTGCCAGCAGCGAACGGATCGGGGGCTACACCTTC
TRBD1	TRBV6-4	TRBJ1-6	few	CASRLRTGVGSSYNSPLHF	TGTGCCAGCAGACTTAGGACAGGGGTGGGGAGCTCCTATAATTCACCCCTCCACTTT
TRBD2	TRBV10-3	TRBJ2-1	.	CAISEGTSANEQFF	TGTGCCATCAGTGAGGGGACTAGCGCGAATGAGCAGTTCTTC
.	TRBV5-1	TRBJ2-1	once	CASSLVGVRSYNEQFF	TGCGCCAGCAGCTTAGTTGGAGTAAGGTCCTACAATGAGCAGTTCTTC